This T cell receptor (beta chain) comes out of a study of post-analysis software for immune sequencing data. Study as a whole: Secondary progressive, relapsing-remitting and progressive-relapsing multiple sclerosis were among the included disease courses. Study findings and constraints: In patients, TRBV5-6, TRBV5-1 and TRBV20-1 belonged to roughly five TRBV segments found more frequently than in controls.

TCR beta libraries were prepared from cDNA with unique molecular identifiers. In TCRdb, the PCR reads were re-called with MiXCR into one record per CDR3 protein. The profile covers approximately 770,000 distinct CDR3 sequences, with around 46% appearing a single time and over 4.5% taken by the ten largest. The V and J ends lost 3 bases and 4 bases respectively, with 9 bases between them. CDR3 size: 14 residues. Germline V gene data show CDR1 as SEHNR and CDR2 as FQNEAQ (reference sequence). This clonotype has just a few counts. Its matching antigen is unknown. This chain links TRBV7-9 with TRBJ2-2; D uncertain. Sequencing was carried out using blood. The source of this sequence is a girl between 10 and 17 years old with multiple sclerosis. CDR3 protein: CASSFVRSTGELFF. The CDR3 DNA is TGTGCCAGCAGCTTTGTCAGAAGCACCGGGGAGCTGTTTTTT.